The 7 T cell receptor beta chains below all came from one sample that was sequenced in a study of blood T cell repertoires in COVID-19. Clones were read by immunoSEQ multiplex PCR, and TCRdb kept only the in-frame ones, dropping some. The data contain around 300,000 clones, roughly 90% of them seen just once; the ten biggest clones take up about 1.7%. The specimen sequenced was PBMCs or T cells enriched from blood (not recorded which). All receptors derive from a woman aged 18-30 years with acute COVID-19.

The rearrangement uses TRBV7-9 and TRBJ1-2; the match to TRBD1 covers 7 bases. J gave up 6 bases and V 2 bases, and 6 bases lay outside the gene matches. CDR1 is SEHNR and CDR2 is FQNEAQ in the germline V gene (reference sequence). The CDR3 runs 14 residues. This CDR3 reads CASSLSEGAHGYTF. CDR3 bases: TGTGCCAGCAGCTTATCGGAGGGGGCACATGGCTACACCTTC.

The CDR3 sequence: CASSLSIPGTSGSRSSYNEQFF. CDR3 bases: TGTGCCAGCAGTTTATCTATTCCAGGGACTAGCGGGTCCCGAAGCTCCTACAATGAGCAGTTCTTC. The chain joins TRBV27 to TRBJ2-1; 12 bases align to TRBD2. The V gene's germline CDR1 is MNHEY and CDR2 SMNVEV (reference sequence). The trim removed 0 bases at V and 0 bases at J, leaving 15 bases unmatched. This CDR3 has 22 amino acids.

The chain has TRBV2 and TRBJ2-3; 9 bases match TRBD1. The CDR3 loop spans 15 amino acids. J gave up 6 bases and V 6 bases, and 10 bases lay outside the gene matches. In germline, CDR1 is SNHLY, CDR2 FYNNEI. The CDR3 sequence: CASRLTGQGPDTQYF. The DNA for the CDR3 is TGTGCCAGCAGGCTGACAGGACAGGGGCCCGATACGCAGTATTTT.

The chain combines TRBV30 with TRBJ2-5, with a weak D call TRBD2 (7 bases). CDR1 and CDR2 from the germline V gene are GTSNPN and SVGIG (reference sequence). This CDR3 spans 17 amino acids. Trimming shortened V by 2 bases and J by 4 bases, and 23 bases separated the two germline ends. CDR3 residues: CAWSPPPTREGGETQYF. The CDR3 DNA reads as TGTGCCTGGAGTCCCCCACCTACGAGGGAGGGGGGAGAGACCCAGTACTTC. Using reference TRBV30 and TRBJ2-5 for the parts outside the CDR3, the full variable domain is SQTIHQWPATLVQPVGSPLSLECTVEGTSNPNLYWYRQAAGRGLQLLFYSVGIGQISSEVPQNLSASRPQDRQFILSSKKLLLSDSGFYLCAWSPPPTREGGETQYFGPGTRLLVL.

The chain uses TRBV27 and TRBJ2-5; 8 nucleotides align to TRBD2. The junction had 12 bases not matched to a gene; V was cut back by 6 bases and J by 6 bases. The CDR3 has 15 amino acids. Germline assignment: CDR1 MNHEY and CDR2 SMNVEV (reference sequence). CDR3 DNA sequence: TGTGCCAGCAGCCCCACAGTAAGCGGGAGTAAGACCCAGTACTTC. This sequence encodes CASSPTVSGSKTQYF.

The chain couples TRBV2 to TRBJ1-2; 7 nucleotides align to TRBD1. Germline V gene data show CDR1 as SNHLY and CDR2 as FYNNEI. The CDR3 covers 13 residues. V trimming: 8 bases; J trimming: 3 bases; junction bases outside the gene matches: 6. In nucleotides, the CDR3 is TGTGCCAGCTCGGACAGGATTGACTATGGCTACACCTTC. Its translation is CASSDRIDYGYTF.

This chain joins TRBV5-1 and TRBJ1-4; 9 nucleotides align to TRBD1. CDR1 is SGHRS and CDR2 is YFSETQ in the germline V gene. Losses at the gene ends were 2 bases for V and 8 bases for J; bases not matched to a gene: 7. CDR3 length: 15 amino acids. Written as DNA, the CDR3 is TGCGCCAGCAGCTTAGATGGGACAGGGTACGAAAAACTGTTTTTT. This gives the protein CASSLDGTGYEKLFF.